Following are 27 T cell receptor beta chains from one sample sequenced in a study of vaccination and CD4 T cells after COVID-19. The Oncomine TCR Beta short-read assay generated sequence data from the DNA of cultured CD4+ T cells. The template was genomic DNA from cultured CD4+ T cells. TCRdb re-analysed the PCR reads in MiXCR, keeping a single row per CDR3 protein. The data contain 11,000 or so distinct CDR3 sequences, 37% of them singletons. Their antigens remain unidentified. This sample's treatment: approximately 10-day PBMC culture with coronavirus spike peptide pools or control peptides (ViraFEST assay). The unexposed donor gave CD4+ T cells before the COVID-19 pandemic (2011-2018). Specimen: CD4+ T cells from blood, cultured in vitro. These receptor sequences come from a human donor in good health.

The V gene is TRBV20-1, the J gene TRBJ1-6; D perhaps matches TRBD1 (5 bases). The CDR3 length is 14 residues. The germline V and J ends were trimmed by 0 bases and 7 bases, with 10 bases remaining between them. The V gene's germline CDR1 is DFQATT and CDR2 SNEGSKA (reference sequence). The CDR3 sequence: CSARDMAGNSPLHF. DNA of the CDR3: TGCAGTGCTAGAGATATGGCAGGGAATTCACCCCTCCACTTT.

This chain links TRBV7-2 with TRBJ2-7, with 7 bases aligning to TRBD2. There are 16 residues in the CDR3. Trimming at V came to 1 base and at J to 6 bases, leaving 12 bases not matched to a gene. Germline lookup yields CDR1 SGHTA and CDR2 FQGNSA. CDR3 sequence (DNA): TGTGCCAGCAGCTTAGTGGCACTAGCTGGGGGGGGCGAGCAGTACTTC. The encoded protein is CASSLVALAGGGEQYF.

CDR3 sequence: CASSQERTGPGELFF. Written as DNA, the CDR3 is TGTGCCAGCAGCCAAGAGAGGACAGGGCCGGGGGAGCTGTTTTTT. The V gene is TRBV4-2, the J gene TRBJ2-2; 8 bases agree with TRBD1. This CDR3 is built from 15 residues. From germline, CDR1 is LGHNA and CDR2 YNFKEQ. Germline trimming cut 0 bases from V and 8 bases from J; bases unmatched to any gene: 5.

This clonotype was counted a few times. The chain couples TRBV7-6 to TRBJ2-5; no clear D. The CDR3 covers 13 residues. Germline V gene lookup returns CDR1 SGHVS and CDR2 FNYEAQ. V was pared by 1 base and J by 4 bases, with 7 bases between. The CDR3 nucleotides are TGTGCCAGCAGCTTAGTCGGCGGAGAGACCCAGTACTTC. Translating it yields CASSLVGGETQYF.

This clonotype was observed a handful of times. This chain links TRBV10-3 with TRBJ2-2; TRBD2 agrees at 12 bases. CDR3 length: 18 residues. Per germline, CDR1 ENHRY and CDR2 SYGVKD. The trim removed 6 bases at V and 0 bases at J, leaving 8 bases unmatched. The CDR3 DNA reads TGTGCCATCAGCCCGACTAGCGGGAGCCCCCCGAACACCGGGGAGCTGTTTTTT. Translation: CAISPTSGSPPNTGELFF.

This sequence joins TRBV7-9 and TRBJ1-1; 9 bases agree with TRBD1. The germline gives CDR1 SEHNR, CDR2 FQNEAQ (reference sequence). V lost 5 bases to trimming and J lost 1 base; unmatched junction nucleotides: 2. The CDR3 is 14 residues long. CDR3 coding DNA: TGTGCCAGCAGCGAGGGACAGGGGAACACTGAAGCTTTCTTT. It translates to CASSEGQGNTEAFF. The whole variable domain, remainder taken from reference TRBV7-9 and TRBJ1-1, is DTGVSQNPRHKITKRGQNVTFRCDPISEHNRLYWYRQTLGQGPEFLTYFQNEAQLEKSRLLSDRFSAERPKGSFSTLEIQRTEQGDSAMYLCASSEGQGNTEAFFGQGTRLTVV.

This clonotype has only a few counts. This chain uses TRBV2 with TRBJ2-1, with 10 bases that match TRBD1. The CDR3 runs 13 residues. Germline CDR1 is SNHLY and CDR2 is FYNNEI. V shed 4 bases, J shed 10 bases, and the junction held 4 bases outside the gene matches. This chain's CDR3 is CASSGTGGEEQFF. The CDR3, as DNA: TGTGCCAGCAGTGGGACAGGGGGTGAGGAGCAGTTCTTC.

This clonotype occurred a few times. The CDR3 bases are TGTGCCAGCAGTTCCCCTGGCCTCAAGACTGGGGCCCCCTACGAGCAGTACTTC. Its protein is CASSSPGLKTGAPYEQYF. The rearrangement joins TRBV6-2 or TRBV6-3 to TRBJ2-7; possibly TRBD1 for D (5 bases). CDR1 is MNHEY and CDR2 is SVGEGT in the germline V gene. Trimming took 4 bases from V and 2 from J, leaving 24 bases between them. The CDR3 runs 18 residues.

This clonotype has only a few counts. The rearrangement links TRBV28 to TRBJ1-2; D gene ambiguous. The CDR3 spans 12 residues. The germline V gene has CDR1 MDHEN and CDR2 SYDVKM. V was cut by 7 bases and J by 0 bases, with 6 bases left in between. CDR3 residues: CASTGANYGYTF. In DNA, the CDR3 is TGTGCCAGCACTGGAGCTAACTATGGCTACACCTTC.

This sequence joins TRBV28 and TRBJ2-7; 7 positions agree with TRBD1. V dropped 7 bases and J dropped 3; count of bases not matched to a gene: 12. Germline CDR1 is MDHEN and CDR2 is SYDVKM. This CDR3 contains 15 residues. The CDR3 region has the DNA TGTGCCAGCATTTCCCCGGGACAGACTGTCTACGAGCAGTACTTC. It encodes CASISPGQTVYEQYF. Complete variable domain (other parts from reference TRBV28 and TRBJ2-7): DVKVTQSSRYLVKRTGEKVFLECVQDMDHENMFWYRQDPGLGLRLIYFSYDVKMKEKGDIPEGYSVSREKKERFSLILESASTNQTSMYLCASISPGQTVYEQYFGPGTRLTVT.

V is TRBV5-1 and J is TRBJ2-7, with 9 bases that match TRBD2. The V gene's germline CDR1 is SGHRS and CDR2 YFSETQ. CDR3 length: 16 residues. J was trimmed by 3 bases and V by 1 base; bases with no gene match: 8. CDR3 sequence: CASSLRVAGANYEQYF. The CDR3 DNA reads TGCGCCAGCAGCTTGCGGGTAGCGGGAGCTAACTACGAGCAGTACTTC.

This clonotype was found once. This sequence joins TRBV12-3 or TRBV12-4 and TRBJ2-1; 9 bases agree with TRBD2. This CDR3 has 15 residues. V lost 4 bases to trimming and J lost 7 bases; unmatched junction nucleotides: 8. Here the CDR3 DNA reads TGTGCCAGCAGTTCCGGACTAGCGACGAGGAATGAGCAGTTCTTC. Encoded protein: CASSSGLATRNEQFF.

The sample holds one count of this clonotype. This sequence joins TRBV6-1 and TRBJ2-1; TRBD2 matches at 8 bases. The length of the CDR3 is 17 residues. Germline assignment: CDR1 MNHNS and CDR2 SASEGT. Trimming cost V 5 bases and J 9 bases; bases outside gene matches: 18. The chain's CDR3 is CASSQRATWSGSAEQFF. The CDR3 DNA reads as TGTGCCAGCAGTCAAAGGGCCACGTGGAGCGGGAGTGCTGAGCAGTTCTTC.

This clonotype was counted only a few times. The chain joins TRBV7-9 to TRBJ1-1; no clear D. V was shortened by 5 bases and J by 4 bases, with 14 bases between the two germline ends. Germline loops: CDR1 SEHNR, CDR2 FQNEAQ (reference sequence). The CDR3 spans 14 residues. The CDR3 protein is CASSLTPGSTEAFF. CDR3 nucleotide sequence: TGTGCCAGCAGCCTTACACCGGGGAGCACTGAAGCTTTCTTT.

The chain couples TRBV5-1 to TRBJ2-1; D is unresolved. The CDR3 is 15 residues long. V lost 3 bases, J lost 1 base, and 11 bases lay in between. Germline CDR1 is SGHRS and CDR2 is YFSETQ. CDR3 in amino acids: CASSSAAPSYNEQFF. Here the CDR3 DNA reads TGCGCCAGCAGCTCCGCGGCCCCTTCCTACAATGAGCAGTTCTTC.

This sequence joins TRBV18 and TRBJ1-2; D not resolved. The CDR3 contains 17 residues. The V gene lost 1 base and the J gene lost 0 bases, with 15 bases spanning the gap. The V gene's germline CDR1 is KGHSH and CDR2 LQKENI. The CDR3 loop is CASSPRRALVSNYGYTF. The CDR3 nucleotides read TGTGCCAGCTCACCACGAAGGGCTCTTGTCTCTAACTATGGCTACACCTTC.

The chain is built from TRBV5-5 and TRBJ1-5; 7 nucleotides match TRBD1. CDR1 SGHKS and CDR2 YYEKEE come from the germline V gene (reference sequence). Trimming removed 1 base from V and 0 bases from J; junction bases left unmatched: 4. The CDR3 spans 16 residues. CDR3 coding DNA: TGTGCCAGCAGCTTGCGAGGGGGCGATAGCAATCAGCCCCAGCATTTT. This translates into CASSLRGGDSNQPQHF.

Only a few counts were recorded for this clonotype. The chain couples TRBV6-5 to TRBJ1-2; possible D gene TRBD1, 5 bases. Per the germline V gene, CDR1 is MNHEY and CDR2 is SVGAGI. The CDR3 spans 14 residues. V dropped 2 bases and J dropped 5 bases, with 12 bases sitting between them. CDR3 sequence: CASSYQYRGYGYTF. CDR3 DNA sequence: TGTGCCAGCAGTTACCAATACCGGGGGTATGGCTACACCTTC.

The rearrangement links TRBV10-2 to TRBJ1-2; tentative D call: TRBD1 (5 bases). CDR1 WSHSY and CDR2 SAAADI come from the germline V gene. Trimming left V 3 bases short and J 8 bases short, with 13 bases between. This CDR3 region has 13 residues. The CDR3 bases are TGCGCCAGCAGTGACACGAGGGGAGAGGGCTACACCTTC. It codes for CASSDTRGEGYTF.

CDR3 in amino acids: CASSPSESPGELFF. CDR3 nucleotides: TGTGCCAGCAGCCCATCGGAGTCCCCCGGGGAGCTGTTTTTT. The chain couples TRBV7-9 to TRBJ2-2; D ambiguous. The germline V gene encodes CDR1 SEHNR and CDR2 FQNEAQ (reference sequence). The CDR3 sequence is 14 residues long. The V gene lost 5 bases and the J gene lost 6 bases, with 13 bases spanning the gap.

V usage is TRBV4-3 and J usage is TRBJ1-1; D uncertain. CDR3 length equals 15 residues. Deletions cut 1 base from V and 5 bases from J, with 14 bases between. Germline V gene data show CDR1 as LGHNA and CDR2 as YSLEER. CDR3 nucleotide sequence: TGCGCCAGCAGCCAAGCCCCCGGAGGAGTGACTGAAGCTTTCTTT. It specifies CASSQAPGGVTEAFF.

In the case of this clonotype: Sequence at one end of the junction differs from germline and may be a read error. The chain couples TRBV19 to TRBJ2-1, with TRBD2 matching over 8 bases. CDR1 LNHDA and CDR2 SQIVND come from the germline V gene (reference sequence). The CDR3 extends over 16 amino acids. The CDR3 nucleotides are TGCGCCAGTACTCATGGGGGGCTAGCGGGCCTCAATGAGCAGTTCTTC. Its protein product is CASTHGGLAGLNEQFF.

In this sample, this clonotype turned up a few times. The chain couples TRBV19 to TRBJ1-5, with D perhaps TRBD1 (6 bases). V lost 1 base and J lost 7, with 20 bases in between. The CDR3 covers 17 residues. CDR1 LNHDA and CDR2 SQIVND come from the germline V gene (reference sequence). CDR3 protein: CASSIVRLGGGFQPQHF. The DNA of the CDR3 is TGTGCCAGTAGTATAGTTAGACTCGGAGGGGGTTTCCAGCCCCAGCATTTT.

In its sample, this clonotype was seen once. The chain recombines TRBV6-1 with TRBJ2-7; TRBD1 matches 8 bases. In germline, CDR1 is MNHNS, CDR2 SASEGT. CDR3 length: 12 residues. The V segment lost 10 bases and the J segment 2 bases; nucleotides outside the gene matches: 4. CDR3: CATRQGTYEQYF. CDR3 bases: TGTGCCACCCGACAGGGGACCTACGAGCAGTACTTC.

V usage is TRBV20-1 and J usage is TRBJ2-6, with unresolved D. In germline, CDR1 is DFQATT, CDR2 SNEGSKA (reference sequence). The CDR3 sequence is 13 residues long. Trimming left V 4 bases short and J 0 bases short, with 4 bases between. The CDR3 sequence is CSATRSGANVLTF. DNA of the CDR3: TGCAGTGCTACACGCTCTGGGGCCAACGTCCTGACTTTC.

This clonotype turned up a few times. V is TRBV20-1 and J is TRBJ2-3, with D unclear. Germline-derived CDR1 and CDR2 are DFQATT and SNEGSKA (reference sequence). Deletions cut 5 bases from V and 2 bases from J, with 11 bases between. The CDR3 length is 13 residues. This chain's CDR3 is CSARLTSTDTQYF. The CDR3 nucleotides read TGCAGTGCTCGTCTGACATCCACAGATACGCAGTATTTT.

This clonotype showed up just a few times. V gene TRBV7-2 combines with J gene TRBJ2-3, with a weak D call TRBD2 (6 bases). Trimming took 5 bases from V and 1 from J, leaving 25 bases between them. The CDR3 length is 19 residues. From germline, CDR1 is SGHTA and CDR2 FQGNSA. In nucleotides, the CDR3 is TGTGCCAGCAGCGCTAGGGGCGGGGCGGGGATTATGGGCACAGATACGCAGTATTTT. It translates to CASSARGGAGIMGTDTQYF.